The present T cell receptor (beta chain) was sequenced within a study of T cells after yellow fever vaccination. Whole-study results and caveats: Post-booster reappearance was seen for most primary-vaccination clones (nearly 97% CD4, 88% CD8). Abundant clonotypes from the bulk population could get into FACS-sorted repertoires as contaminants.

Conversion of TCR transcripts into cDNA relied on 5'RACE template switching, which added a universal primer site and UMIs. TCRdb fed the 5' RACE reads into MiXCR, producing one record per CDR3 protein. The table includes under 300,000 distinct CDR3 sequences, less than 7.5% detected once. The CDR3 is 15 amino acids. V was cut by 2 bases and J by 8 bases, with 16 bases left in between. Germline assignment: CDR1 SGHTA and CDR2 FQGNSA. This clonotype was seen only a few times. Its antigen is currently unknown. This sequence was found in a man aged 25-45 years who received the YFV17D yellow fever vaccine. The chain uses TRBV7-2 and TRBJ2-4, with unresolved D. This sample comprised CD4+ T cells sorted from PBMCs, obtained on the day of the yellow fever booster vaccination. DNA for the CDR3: TGTGCCAGCAGCTTAATAGGCCTAAAGCCCGACATTCAGTACTTC. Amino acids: CASSLIGLKPDIQYF. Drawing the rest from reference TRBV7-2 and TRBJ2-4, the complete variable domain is GAGVSQSPSNKVTEKGKDVELRCDPISGHTALYWYRQSLGQGLEFLIYFQGNSAPDKSGLPSDRFSAERTGGSVSTLTIQRTQQEDSAVYLCASSLIGLKPDIQYFGAGTRLSVL.